This TCR beta chain emerged from a study of blood T cell repertoires in COVID-19. The ends lost 5 bases at V and 5 bases at J; junction bases unmatched: 9. The CDR3 consists of 14 residues. The germline V gene encodes CDR1 GTSNPN and CDR2 SVGIG (reference sequence). Data came from immunoSEQ multiplex PCR; TCRdb stores just in-frame clones and leaves some out. The table has about 140,000 clones, 87% seen once. Specimen: PBMCs or T cells enriched from blood (not recorded which). The clonotype originates from a man between 60 and 75 years old who had recovered from COVID-19. J is TRBJ2-1 and V is TRBV30; 7 nucleotides match TRBD2. The CDR3 nucleotides read TGTGCCTGGGACCTGGGACTACCTAACAATGAGCAGTTCTTC. It specifies CAWDLGLPNNEQFF. The variable domain in full, completed from reference TRBV30 and TRBJ2-1, reads SQTIHQWPATLVQPVGSPLSLECTVEGTSNPNLYWYRQAAGRGLQLLFYSVGIGQISSEVPQNLSASRPQDRQFILSSKKLLLSDSGFYLCAWDLGLPNNEQFFGPGTRLTVL.